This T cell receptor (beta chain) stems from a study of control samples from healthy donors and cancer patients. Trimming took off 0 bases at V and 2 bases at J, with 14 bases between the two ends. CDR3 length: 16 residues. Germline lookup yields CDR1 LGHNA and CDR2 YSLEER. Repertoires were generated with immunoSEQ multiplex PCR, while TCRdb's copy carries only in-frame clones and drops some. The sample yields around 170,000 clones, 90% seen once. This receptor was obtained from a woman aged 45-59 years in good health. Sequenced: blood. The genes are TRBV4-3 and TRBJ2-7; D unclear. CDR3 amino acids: CASSQDWILGTYEQYF. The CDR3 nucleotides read TGCGCCAGCAGCCAAGATTGGATTTTGGGGACCTACGAGCAGTACTTC.